This T cell receptor (beta chain) originates from a study of post-analysis software for immune sequencing data. The overall study: In terms of disease course, relapsing-remitting, secondary progressive and progressive-relapsing multiple sclerosis were included. Study results and caveats: Same-batch samples co-clustered strongly by F measure. There were five or six TRBV segments more frequent in patients than controls, and TRBV5-6, TRBV5-1 and TRBV20-1 were among them. When compared against controls, multiple sclerosis patients showed significantly lower normalized Chao1 diversity.

Germline V gene data show CDR1 as SQVTM and CDR2 as ANQGSEA. Losses at the gene ends were 5 bases for V and 0 bases for J; bases not matched to a gene: 6. The CDR3 totals 14 residues. Turning to this clonotype: Its antigen is still unknown.

The TCR beta cDNA libraries carried unique molecular identifiers. Out of roughly 0.95 to 11 million T cells, roughly 0.5 million cDNA molecules were generated. MiXCR, run by TCRdb on the PCR reads, gives a single entry per CDR3 protein. The sample includes roughly 800,000 distinct CDR3 sequences, about 45% seen only once; the top ten take roughly 5%. What was sequenced was blood. V gene TRBV29-1 combines with J gene TRBJ1-1; 7 bases are a match to TRBD1. The source is a girl aged 10-17 years with multiple sclerosis. CDR3 sequence (DNA): TGCAGCGTTCGGCCGGGACAGTTGAACACTGAAGCTTTCTTT. Translation: CSVRPGQLNTEAFF.